These T cell receptor beta chains were read from a single sample in a study of CD8 T cells in ankylosing spondylitis. From the 5' RACE reads, TCRdb called clonotypes with MiXCR, one entry per CDR3 protein. The sample consists of about 340,000 distinct CDR3 sequences, 20% to 25% of them appearing once. Sequenced material: blood, either unsorted or a sorted T cell fraction (not recorded which). The receptors shown here come from a male donor with ankylosing spondylitis or in good health (not recorded which). CDR3s include the opening cysteine and the closing phenylalanine or tryptophan. D genes are given only for firm matches. Size is omitted from some rows. Given values are once, few, many or a class for expanded clones.

J	length	V	size	D	DNA	CDR3
TRBJ2-1	18	TRBV2	-	TRBD2	TGTGCCTTCAGTTTACGGCAGCGGGGGGCCGAAACAGGCGATGAGCAGTTCTTC	CAFSLRQRGAETGDEQFF
TRBJ2-4	13	TRBV10-3	few	TRBD1	TGTGCCATCAGTGAGGGGACAGTTAACATTCAGTACTTC	CAISEGTVNIQYF
TRBJ2-1	14	TRBV6-1	few	-	TGTGCCAGTCAAGGGGGCGGGGGGATTAATGAGCAGTTCTTC	CASQGGGGINEQFF
TRBJ2-1	15	TRBV5-4	-	TRBD1	TGTGCCAGCAGCTTCGACAGGGATTTGAACAATGAGCAGTTCTTC	CASSFDRDLNNEQFF
TRBJ1-2	15	TRBV5-1	-	-	TGCGCCAGCAGCCCCAACTCTCTTACGGACTATGGCTACACCTTC	CASSPNSLTDYGYTF
TRBJ2-7	14	TRBV5-6	few	-	TGTGCCAGCAGCGAGGGGACGGAGCCCTACGAGCAGTACTTC	CASSEGTEPYEQYF
TRBJ2-7	18	TRBV11-1	-	TRBD1	TGTGCCAGCAGCTCCTCACAAATCCGGGACAGCTTCTCCTACGAGCTGTACTTC	CASSSSQIRDSFSYELYF
TRBJ2-5	14	TRBV6-5	few	TRBD2	TGTGCCAGCAGTTCCGGACTAGTCTTCGAGACCCAGTACTTC	CASSSGLVFETQYF
TRBJ2-7	13	TRBV29-1	-	TRBD2	TGCAGCGCTGCCGGGGGGAAGACCTACGAGCAGTACTTC	CSAAGGKTYEQYF
TRBJ2-1	14	TRBV28	-	-	TGTGCCAGCAGTTGGCGGGCTCGGATCGATGAGCAGTTCTTC	CASSWRARIDEQFF
TRBJ1-3	14	TRBV6-2/TRBV6-3	-	-	TGTGCCAGCAGTCCTGCCATCTCTGGAAACACCATATATTTT	CASSPAISGNTIYF
TRBJ1-6	16	TRBV20-1	few	TRBD1	TGCAGTGTCCTAACCGACCCGGGACAGGGTGCTTCACCCCTCCACTTT	CSVLTDPGQGASPLHF
TRBJ2-3	16	TRBV10-3	-	TRBD2	TGTGCCATCAAGACTAGCGGGGGGACTAGCACAGATACGCAGTATTTT	CAIKTSGGTSTDTQYF
TRBJ2-7	13	TRBV29-1	few	-	TGCAGCGTTGAGTCAGGGGTTGGGGGCGAGCAGTACTTC	CSVESGVGGEQYF
TRBJ2-4	14	TRBV7-9	-	-	TGTGCCAGCAGCTTAGAGGAGGCTAAAAACATTCAGTACTTC	CASSLEEAKNIQYF
TRBJ1-5	12	TRBV7-8	many	-	TGTGCCAGCAGCCTACATAATCAGCCCCAGCATTTT	CASSLHNQPQHF
TRBJ2-2	13	TRBV27	few	-	TGTGCCAGCAGTTTCCAGGGGCCGGGGGAGCTGTTTTTT	CASSFQGPGELFF
TRBJ1-5	17	TRBV20-1	few	-	TGCAGTGCTAGAGATCTCTTGTCAGGCGCCCCTCATCAGCCCCAGCATTTT	CSARDLLSGAPHQPQHF
TRBJ2-3	15	TRBV6-5	many	TRBD1	TGTGCCAGCAGTTACTCGGGACAGGGAAGGGATACGCAGTATTTT	CASSYSGQGRDTQYF
TRBJ2-5	15	TRBV7-9	-	TRBD1	TGTGCCAGCAGCCCCTCGGACAGGGACCAAGAGACCCAGTACTTC	CASSPSDRDQETQYF
TRBJ2-2	13	TRBV7-9	-	-	TGTGCCAGCAGCTGGGAAGAAATTGGGGAGCTGTTTTTT	CASSWEEIGELFF
TRBJ2-4	13	TRBV13	-	TRBD1	TGTGCCAGCAGCATTGGGACAGAAAACATTCAGTACTTC	CASSIGTENIQYF
TRBJ2-7	15	TRBV28	-	TRBD1	TGTGCCAGTCAAATTGGGACAGGGGGCGCGGACGAGCAGTACTTC	CASQIGTGGADEQYF